Here is one T cell receptor beta chain with its context. There are 14 residues in the CDR3. V gave up 3 bases and J gave up 7 bases, with 15 bases separating them. CDR1 SGHVS and CDR2 FNYEAQ come from the germline V gene. PCR was performed a second time for about 7 to 11 cycles using a sample-barcoded 5' primer and a J-beta primer mix. TCRdb re-called the 5' RACE reads through MiXCR, storing one row per CDR3 protein. The sample includes around 1.5 million distinct CDR3 sequences, about 35% of them seen just once. The data are from a study of blood T cells in healthy people across ages. Isolating PBMCs gave at least 6.5 million of these cells per sample.

The origin of this receptor is a woman in her 30s in good health. The sequencing input was blood. V usage is TRBV7-6 and J usage is TRBJ1-1, with a tentative D call TRBD1 (5 bases). The CDR3, as DNA: TGTGCCAGCAGCTTGGAGACAGCTTATAGTGAAGCTTTCTTT. Amino acids: CASSLETAYSEAFF.